Given below is one TCR beta chain in context. Assay: immunoSEQ multiplex PCR; the TCRdb copy retains only in-frame clones and omits some. This sample has some 180,000 clones; 82% occur once, and the top ten carry under 6.5%. Germline values: CDR1 KGHSH, CDR2 LQKENI. This CDR3 has 14 residues. V shed 3 bases and J shed 4 bases, with 12 bases lying between them. This entry belongs to a study of blood T cell repertoires in COVID-19. Looking at the study overall: Specimens from acute and convalescent COVID-19 originated in the United States, Italy and Spain. Nucleic acid was either cDNA or gDNA, and it came from T cells, B-cell-depleted T cells, or PBMCs.

Cohorts were based on clinical histories the participants reported. The sample consisted of PBMCs or T cells enriched from blood (not recorded which). The chain carries TRBV18 and TRBJ2-5; a possible D gene is TRBD2 (6 bases). This receptor was taken from a woman aged 60-75 years with acute COVID-19. CDR3 loop: CASSPQGGPETQYF. The CDR3 DNA is TGTGCCAGCTCACCTCAAGGAGGGCCAGAGACCCAGTACTTC. Using reference TRBV18 and TRBJ2-5 for the parts outside the CDR3, the full variable domain is NAGVMQNPRHLVRRRGQEARLRCSPMKGHSHVYWYRQLPEEGLKFMVYLQKENIIDESGMPKERFSAEFPKEGPSILRIQQVVRGDSAAYFCASSPQGGPETQYFGPGTRLLVL.